This T cell receptor (beta chain) was sequenced during a study of CD8 T cells in Susac syndrome. Broader study findings: The relatively small number of individuals in the TCR sequencing and HLA analysis was acknowledged by the study.

Random-hexamer reverse transcription was applied to roughly 0.45 to 1 ug RNA. The method of amplification for TCR beta CDR3 was immunoSEQ multiplex PCR, covering 54 Vbeta and 13 Jbeta. TCRdb called the immunoSEQ multiplex PCR reads again in MiXCR, with one record for every CDR3 protein. The table has more than 120,000 distinct CDR3 sequences, roughly 94% seen once. The CDR3 totals 13 residues. CDR1 is MGHDK and CDR2 is SYGVNS in the germline V gene. Blood CD8+ and CD4+ T cells underwent high-throughput TCR beta sequencing. Healthy donors constituted the controls, which were matched for age and sex. Concerning this clonotype: The target antigen is unknown. Compared with germline, one end of the junction differs, possibly owing to a read error.

This receptor was taken from a human donor in good health. Sequenced: CD4+ T cells from PBMCs. J is TRBJ2-5 and V is TRBV25-1; TRBD2 is a possible D gene (6 bases). CDR3 sequence: CASTPGGQGTQYF. The CDR3 region has the DNA TGTGCCAGCACCCCAGGAGGGCAAGGGACCCAGTACTTC. Together with reference TRBV25-1 and TRBJ2-5, the CDR3 gives the full variable domain: EADIYQTPRYLVIGTGKKITLECSQTMGHDKMYWYQQDPGMELHLIHYSYGVNSTEKGDLSSESTVSRIRTEHFPLTLESARPSHTSQYLCASTPGGQGTQYFGPGTRLLVL.